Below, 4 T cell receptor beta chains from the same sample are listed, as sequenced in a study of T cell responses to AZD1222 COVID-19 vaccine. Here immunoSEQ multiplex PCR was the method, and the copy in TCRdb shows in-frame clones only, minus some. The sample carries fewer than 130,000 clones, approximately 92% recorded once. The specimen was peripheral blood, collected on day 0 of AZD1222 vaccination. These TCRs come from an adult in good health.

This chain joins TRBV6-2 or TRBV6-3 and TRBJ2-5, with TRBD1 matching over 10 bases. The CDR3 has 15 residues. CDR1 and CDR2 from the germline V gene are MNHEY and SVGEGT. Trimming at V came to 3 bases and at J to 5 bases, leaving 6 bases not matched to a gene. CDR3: CASSYSLGQGETQYF. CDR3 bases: TGTGCCAGCAGTTATTCCCTGGGACAGGGGGAGACCCAGTACTTC.

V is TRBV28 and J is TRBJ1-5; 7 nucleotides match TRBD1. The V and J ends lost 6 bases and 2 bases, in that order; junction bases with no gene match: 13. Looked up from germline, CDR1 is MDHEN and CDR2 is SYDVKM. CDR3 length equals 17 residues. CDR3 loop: CASRDGGQAGRNQPQHF. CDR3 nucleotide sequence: TGTGCCAGCAGGGACGGAGGACAGGCGGGTCGCAATCAGCCCCAGCATTTT.

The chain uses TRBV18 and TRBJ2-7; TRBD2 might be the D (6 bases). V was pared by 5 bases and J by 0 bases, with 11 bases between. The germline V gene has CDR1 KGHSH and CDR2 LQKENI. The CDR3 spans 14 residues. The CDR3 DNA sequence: TGTGCCAGCTCAGCCCCTAGCGTCTCCTACGAGCAGTACTTC. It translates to CASSAPSVSYEQYF. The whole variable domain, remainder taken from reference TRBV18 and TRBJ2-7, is NAGVMQNPRHLVRRRGQEARLRCSPMKGHSHVYWYRQLPEEGLKFMVYLQKENIIDESGMPKERFSAEFPKEGPSILRIQQVVRGDSAAYFCASSAPSVSYEQYFGPGTRLTVT.

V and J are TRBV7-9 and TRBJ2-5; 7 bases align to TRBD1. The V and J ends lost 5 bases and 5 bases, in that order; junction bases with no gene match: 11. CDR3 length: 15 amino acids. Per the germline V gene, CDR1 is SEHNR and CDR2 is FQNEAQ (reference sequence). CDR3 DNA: TGTGCCAGCAGCCCCGGACAGGTGGGGATGGAGACCCAGTACTTC. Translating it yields CASSPGQVGMETQYF. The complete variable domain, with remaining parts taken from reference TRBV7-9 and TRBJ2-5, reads DTGVSQNPRHKITKRGQNVTFRCDPISEHNRLYWYRQTLGQGPEFLTYFQNEAQLEKSRLLSDRFSAERPKGSFSTLEIQRTEQGDSAMYLCASSPGQVGMETQYFGPGTRLLVL.